This T cell receptor beta chain was profiled in a study of neurological immune-mediated disorders. This clonotype was seen repeatedly, ten times or more. Its antigen is currently unknown. Where libraries were unsorted, they were derived from 2 million PBMCs stored at -80 degrees C. TCRdb used MiXCR to reprocess the 5' RACE reads, holding one entry per CDR3 protein. Of 40,000 to 45,000 distinct CDR3 sequences listed, more than 9.5% are singletons. Study-wide results and limits: HTLV-1-associated myelopathy had the most TCR clonal expansion, whereas multiple sclerosis had the least (lower than in healthy controls).

V was clipped by 2 bases and J by 3 bases; unmatched bases: 4. The CDR3 has 15 amino acids. Germline V gene lookup returns CDR1 KGHSH and CDR2 LQKENI. Sequencing used PBMCs. The sequence derives from a female donor in good health. The chain combines TRBV18 with TRBJ2-3, with 8 positions matching TRBD2. The DNA of the CDR3 is TGTGCCAGCTCACCAACTAGCGGATTAACAGATACGCAGTATTTT. Amino acids: CASSPTSGLTDTQYF.